The present TCR beta chain was sequenced within a study of regulatory T cells in long-lasting Graves disease. Per germline, CDR1 LNHDA and CDR2 SQIVND (reference sequence). V was pared by 5 bases and J by 2 bases, with 12 bases between. This CDR3 has 14 residues. Indicated time point: newly diagnosed GD, antithyroid drugs for less than 3 months. Scientists built the TCR library using RNA that was extracted from PBMCs. Investigators prepared the TCR beta libraries by applying iRepertoire HTBI primers and Arm-PCR of CDR3 regions. TCRdb ran MiXCR on the multiplex PCR reads and lists one entry per CDR3 protein. The sample has roughly 220,000 distinct CDR3 sequences; around 18% are singletons.

The material sequenced was peripheral blood mononuclear cells (PBMCs), taken at new diagnosis, from a patient treated with antithyroid drugs. The receptor was derived from a female donor with Graves disease. The gene calls are TRBV19 and TRBJ1-1; D remains unclear. CDR3 coding DNA: TGTGCCAGTAGTCCAGACTCAGCTAACACTGAAGCTTTCTTT. This codes for CASSPDSANTEAFF.